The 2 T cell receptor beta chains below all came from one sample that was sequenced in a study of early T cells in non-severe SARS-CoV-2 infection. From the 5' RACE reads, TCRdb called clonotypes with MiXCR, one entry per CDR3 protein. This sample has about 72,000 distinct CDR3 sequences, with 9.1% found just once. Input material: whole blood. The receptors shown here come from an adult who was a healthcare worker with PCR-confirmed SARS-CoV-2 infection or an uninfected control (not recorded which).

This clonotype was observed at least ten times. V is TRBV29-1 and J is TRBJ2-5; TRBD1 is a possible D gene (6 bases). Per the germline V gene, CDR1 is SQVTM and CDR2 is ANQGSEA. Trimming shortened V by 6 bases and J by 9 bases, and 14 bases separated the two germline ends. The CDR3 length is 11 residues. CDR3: CSVTSDSPQYF. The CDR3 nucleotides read TGCAGCGTCACCTCGGACAGTCCCCAGTACTTC.

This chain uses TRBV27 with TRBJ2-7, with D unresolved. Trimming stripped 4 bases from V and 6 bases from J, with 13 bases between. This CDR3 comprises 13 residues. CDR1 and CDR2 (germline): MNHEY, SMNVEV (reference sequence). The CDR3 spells CASSSLSSREQYF. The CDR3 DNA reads TGTGCCAGCAGTTCCCTTTCCTCGCGCGAGCAGTACTTC.